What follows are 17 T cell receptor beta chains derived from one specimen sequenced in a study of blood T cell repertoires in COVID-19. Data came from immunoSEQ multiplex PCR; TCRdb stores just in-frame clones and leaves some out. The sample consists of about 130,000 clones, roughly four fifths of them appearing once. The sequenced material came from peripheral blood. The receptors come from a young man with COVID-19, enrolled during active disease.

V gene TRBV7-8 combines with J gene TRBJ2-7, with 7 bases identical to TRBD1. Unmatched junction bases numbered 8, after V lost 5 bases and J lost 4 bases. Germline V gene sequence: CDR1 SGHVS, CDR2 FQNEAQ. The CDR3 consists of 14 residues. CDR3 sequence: CASSIRDREYEQYF. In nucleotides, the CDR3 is TGTGCCAGCAGCATCCGGGACAGAGAGTACGAGCAGTACTTC.

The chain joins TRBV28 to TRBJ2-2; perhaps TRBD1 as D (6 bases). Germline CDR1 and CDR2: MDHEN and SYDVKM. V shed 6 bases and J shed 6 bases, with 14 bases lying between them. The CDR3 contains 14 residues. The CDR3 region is CASRKNRVAGELFF. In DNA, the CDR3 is TGTGCCAGCAGGAAGAACAGGGTCGCCGGGGAGCTGTTTTTT.

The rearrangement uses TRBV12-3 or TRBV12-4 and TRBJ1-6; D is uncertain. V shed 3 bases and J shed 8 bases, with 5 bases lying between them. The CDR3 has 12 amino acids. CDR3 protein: CASSLPDSPLHF. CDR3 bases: TGTGCCAGCAGTTTGCCAGATTCACCCCTCCACTTT.

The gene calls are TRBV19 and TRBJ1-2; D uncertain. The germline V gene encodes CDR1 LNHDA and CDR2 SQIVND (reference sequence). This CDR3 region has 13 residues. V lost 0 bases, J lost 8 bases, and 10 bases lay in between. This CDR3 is CASSIDWLWGYTF. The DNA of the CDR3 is TGTGCCAGTAGTATAGACTGGCTGTGGGGCTACACCTTC.

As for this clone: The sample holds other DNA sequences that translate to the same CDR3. CDR3 amino acids: CASSLTGNTEAFF. The CDR3 DNA reads TGTGCCAGCAGCTTGACAGGGAACACTGAAGCTTTCTTT. The chain has TRBV7-3 and TRBJ1-1; weak D call: TRBD1 (6 bases). Per the germline V gene, CDR1 is SGHTA and CDR2 is FQGTGA. CDR3 length: 13 residues. V was pared by 3 bases and J by 1 base, with 6 bases between.

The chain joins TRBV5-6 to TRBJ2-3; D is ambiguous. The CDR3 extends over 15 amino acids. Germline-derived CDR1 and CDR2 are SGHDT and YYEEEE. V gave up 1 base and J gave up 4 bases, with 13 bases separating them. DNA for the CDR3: TGTGCCAGCAGCTTGAGTAGTCTAAAGCCAGATACGCAGTATTTT. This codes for CASSLSSLKPDTQYF. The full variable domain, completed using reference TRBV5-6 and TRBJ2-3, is DAGVTQSPTHLIKTRGQQVTLRCSPKSGHDTVSWYQQALGQGPQFIFQYYEEEERQRGNFPDRFSGHQFPNYSSELNVNALLLGDSALYLCASSLSSLKPDTQYFGPGTRLTVL.

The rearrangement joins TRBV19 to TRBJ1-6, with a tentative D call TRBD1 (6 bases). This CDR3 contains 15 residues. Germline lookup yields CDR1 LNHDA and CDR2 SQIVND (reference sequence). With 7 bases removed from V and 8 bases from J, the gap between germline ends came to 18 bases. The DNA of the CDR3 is TGTGCCAGTACCTCAGGCGGCAGGGGCTATTCACCCCTCCACTTT. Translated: CASTSGGRGYSPLHF.

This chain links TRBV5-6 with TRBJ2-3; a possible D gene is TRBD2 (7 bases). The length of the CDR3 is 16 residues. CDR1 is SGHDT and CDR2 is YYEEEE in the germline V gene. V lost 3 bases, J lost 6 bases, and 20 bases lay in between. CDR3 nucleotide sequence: TGTGCCAGCAGCTGGTGGACTAGAGGGGGGGTCGATACGCAGTATTTT. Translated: CASSWWTRGGVDTQYF.

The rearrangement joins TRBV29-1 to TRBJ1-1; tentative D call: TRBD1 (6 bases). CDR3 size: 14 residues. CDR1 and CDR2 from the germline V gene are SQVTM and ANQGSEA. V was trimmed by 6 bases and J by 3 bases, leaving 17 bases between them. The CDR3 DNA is TGCAGCGTCCCTCTCCGGGGGGCGGACACTGAAGCTTTCTTT. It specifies CSVPLRGADTEAFF. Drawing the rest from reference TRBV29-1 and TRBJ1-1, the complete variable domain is SAVISQKPSRDICQRGTSLTIQCQVDSQVTMMFWYRQQPGQSLTLIATANQGSEATYESGFVIDKFPISRPNLTFSTLTVSNMSPEDSSIYLCSVPLRGADTEAFFGQGTRLTVV.

The CDR3 DNA reads TGTGCCAGCTCACCGACAGGGGACTATGGCTACACCTTC. Residues: CASSPTGDYGYTF. The genes are TRBV18 and TRBJ1-2; 8 nucleotides agree with TRBD1. With 3 bases clipped from V and 3 bases from J, the junction kept 0 bases outside the gene matches. The CDR3 is 13 amino acids. In germline, CDR1 is KGHSH, CDR2 LQKENI. The full variable domain, in which reference TRBV18 and TRBJ1-2 provide the parts outside the CDR3, is NAGVMQNPRHLVRRRGQEARLRCSPMKGHSHVYWYRQLPEEGLKFMVYLQKENIIDESGMPKERFSAEFPKEGPSILRIQQVVRGDSAAYFCASSPTGDYGYTFGSGTRLTVV.

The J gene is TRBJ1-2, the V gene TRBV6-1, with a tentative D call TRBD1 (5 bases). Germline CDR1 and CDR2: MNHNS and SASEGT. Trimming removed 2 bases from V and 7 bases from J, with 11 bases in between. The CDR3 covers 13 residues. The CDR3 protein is CASSETGVGGYTF. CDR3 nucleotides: TGTGCCAGCAGTGAAACAGGAGTAGGTGGCTACACCTTC.

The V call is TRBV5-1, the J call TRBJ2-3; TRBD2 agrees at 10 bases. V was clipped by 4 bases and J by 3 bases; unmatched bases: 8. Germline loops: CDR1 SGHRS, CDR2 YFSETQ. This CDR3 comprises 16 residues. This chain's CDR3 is CASSPAGTSVTDTQYF. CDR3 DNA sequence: TGCGCCAGCAGCCCCGCCGGGACTAGCGTTACAGATACGCAGTATTTT.

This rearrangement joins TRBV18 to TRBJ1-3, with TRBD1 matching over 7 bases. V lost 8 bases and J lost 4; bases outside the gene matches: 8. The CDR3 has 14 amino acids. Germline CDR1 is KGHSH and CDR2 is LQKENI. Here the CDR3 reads CASQTGANGNTIYF. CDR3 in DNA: TGTGCCAGCCAAACAGGGGCGAACGGAAACACCATATATTTT.

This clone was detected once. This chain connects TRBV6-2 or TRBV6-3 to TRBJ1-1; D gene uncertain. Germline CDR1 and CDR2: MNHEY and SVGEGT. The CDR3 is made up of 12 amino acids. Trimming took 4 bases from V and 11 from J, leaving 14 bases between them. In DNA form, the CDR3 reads TGTGCCAGCAGTTCAGGATCTGGTTTGGCTTTCTTT. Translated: CASSSGSGLAFF.

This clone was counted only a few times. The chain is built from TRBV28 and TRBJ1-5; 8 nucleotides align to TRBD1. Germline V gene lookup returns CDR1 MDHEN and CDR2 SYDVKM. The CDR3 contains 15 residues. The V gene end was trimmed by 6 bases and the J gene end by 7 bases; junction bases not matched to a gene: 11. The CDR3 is CASSSGQVLGQPQHF. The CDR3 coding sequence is TGTGCCAGCAGCTCGGGACAGGTATTGGGACAGCCCCAGCATTTT.

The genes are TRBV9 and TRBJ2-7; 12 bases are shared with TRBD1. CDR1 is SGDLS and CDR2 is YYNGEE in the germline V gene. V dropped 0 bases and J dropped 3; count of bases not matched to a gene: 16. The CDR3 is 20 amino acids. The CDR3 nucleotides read TGTGCCAGCAGCGTAGCCCCATCCGGGACAGGGGGCGATCTGGTCTACGAGCAGTACTTC. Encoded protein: CASSVAPSGTGGDLVYEQYF.

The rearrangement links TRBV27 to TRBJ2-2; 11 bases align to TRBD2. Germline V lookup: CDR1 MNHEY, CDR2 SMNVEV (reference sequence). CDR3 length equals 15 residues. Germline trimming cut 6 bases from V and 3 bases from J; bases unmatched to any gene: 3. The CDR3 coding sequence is TGTGCCAGCAGGGGGACTAGCGGAGACACCGGGGAGCTGTTTTTT. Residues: CASRGTSGDTGELFF.